These 16 T cell receptor beta chains were sequenced from one sample in a study of blood T cell repertoires in COVID-19 (dated by TCRdb to about 2020). The library was produced with the immunoSEQ multiplex PCR assay. TCRdb provides this immuneACCESS table in a form limited to in-frame rearrangements. Some clones are lacking; in checked studies, under half of them reflect an unresolved V gene, and why the rest are absent is not known. Recorded for this sample are about 400,000 clones; more than 80% of them occurred a single time. More than 1.4% of the sample is taken by the ten largest. The sequenced sample consisted of peripheral blood. The origin of the receptors is a woman aged 25 to 39 with active or convalescent COVID-19.

This sequence joins TRBV19 and TRBJ2-4; TRBD2 matches at 11 bases. The CDR3 covers 17 residues. Germline values: CDR1 LNHDA, CDR2 SQIVND (reference sequence). V shed 6 bases and J 0 bases; nucleotides not matched to a gene: 7. In DNA form, the CDR3 reads TGTGCCAGTAGCTACGGGACTAGCGGTTTAGCCAAAAACATTCAGTACTTC. Residues: CASSYGTSGLAKNIQYF.

The CDR3 region is CASRKDRDTEAFF. In nucleotides, the CDR3 is TGTGCCAGCAGGAAGGACAGGGACACTGAAGCTTTCTTT. V and J are TRBV2 and TRBJ1-1; 8 bases agree with TRBD1. Unmatched junction bases numbered 3, after V lost 6 bases and J lost 3 bases. This CDR3 has 13 residues. The V gene's germline CDR1 is SNHLY and CDR2 FYNNEI.

This sequence joins TRBV4-1 and TRBJ1-2; no definite D call. The V gene's germline CDR1 is MGHRA and CDR2 YSYEKL. V lost 2 bases and J lost 6, with 19 bases in between. The CDR3 length is 16 residues. CDR3 sequence reads: CASSQNTSPLDHGYTF. CDR3 coding DNA: TGCGCCAGCAGCCAAAACACAAGTCCTCTAGACCATGGCTACACCTTC.

The CDR3 loop is CASSYLGTNEQFF. The CDR3 DNA reads as TGTGCCAGCAGTTACCTCGGGACTAATGAGCAGTTCTTC. The chain recombines TRBV6-2 or TRBV6-3 with TRBJ2-1; D is possibly TRBD2 (6 bases). Germline V gene data show CDR1 as MNHEY and CDR2 as SVGEGT. Trimming pared 2 bases from V and 7 bases from J, leaving 9 bases between. The CDR3 loop spans 13 amino acids.

The rearrangement links TRBV11-3 to TRBJ1-2; D unresolved. CDR1 SGHNT and CDR2 YENEEA come from the germline V gene. The CDR3 is 13 residues long. The V and J ends lost 1 base and 2 bases respectively, with 5 bases between them. This CDR3 reads CASSLAGNYGYTF. CDR3 in DNA: TGTGCCAGCAGCTTAGCAGGAAACTATGGCTACACCTTC.

CDR3 nucleotide sequence: TGTGCCAGTAGTTATCAGGGAAATGGCGCAAAACTGTTTTTT. Its protein product is CASSYQGNGAKLFF. V usage is TRBV19 and J usage is TRBJ1-4; tentative D call: TRBD1 (5 bases). V was clipped by 5 bases and J by 10 bases, with 17 bases between them. The germline V gene has CDR1 LNHDA and CDR2 SQIVND (reference sequence). CDR3 length: 14 amino acids.

This chain connects TRBV12-3 or TRBV12-4 to TRBJ1-1, with TRBD1 identical over 11 bases. The trim removed 8 bases at V and 1 base at J, leaving 0 bases unmatched. This CDR3 has 13 residues. The chain's CDR3 is CASGQGANTEAFF. The CDR3, as DNA: TGTGCCAGCGGACAGGGGGCGAACACTGAAGCTTTCTTT.

The V call is TRBV6-7, the J call TRBJ1-2; D may be TRBD1 (6 bases). Being an ORF, TRBV6-7 has a function that is uncertain. The CDR3 is made up of 13 amino acids. Trimming pared 2 bases from V and 3 bases from J, leaving 7 bases between. In nucleotides, the CDR3 is TGTGCCAGCAGTTACGGGGGCGACTATGGCTACACCTTC. Protein sequence: CASSYGGDYGYTF.

The chain links TRBV20-1 to TRBJ2-2, with 8 bases matching TRBD2. The germline gives CDR1 DFQATT, CDR2 SNEGSKA (reference sequence). V gave up 3 bases and J gave up 2 bases; unmatched junction bases: 8. CDR3 length: 16 residues. CDR3 sequence: CSASGSVAGNTGELFF. The CDR3 nucleotides are TGCAGTGCTAGTGGATCGGTAGCGGGAAACACCGGGGAGCTGTTTTTT.

The chain has TRBV11-2 and TRBJ1-2; no clear D gene. Trimming removed 1 base at V and 5 bases at J, with 14 bases between. The CDR3 runs to 15 residues. The germline V gene has CDR1 SGHAT and CDR2 FQNNGV. The CDR3 loop reads CASSLGTVQGYGYTF. The CDR3 DNA sequence: TGTGCCAGCAGCTTAGGAACAGTTCAAGGTTATGGCTACACCTTC.

The chain couples TRBV18 to TRBJ2-7; a weak D match, TRBD1 (5 bases). In germline, CDR1 is KGHSH, CDR2 LQKENI. The CDR3 loop spans 14 amino acids. V was cut by 2 bases and J by 2 bases, with 10 bases left in between. The CDR3 coding sequence is TGTGCCAGCTCACCATCTCCGACAGCCTACGAGCAGTACTTC. Protein product: CASSPSPTAYEQYF. Supplemented by reference TRBV18 and TRBJ2-7, the full variable domain reads NAGVMQNPRHLVRRRGQEARLRCSPMKGHSHVYWYRQLPEEGLKFMVYLQKENIIDESGMPKERFSAEFPKEGPSILRIQQVVRGDSAAYFCASSPSPTAYEQYFGPGTRLTVT.

The chain is built from TRBV6-5 and TRBJ1-2; 8 bases are a match to TRBD1. The germline gives CDR1 MNHEY, CDR2 SVGAGI. There are 14 residues in the CDR3. With V trimmed by 2 bases and J by 4 bases, 3 bases remained unmatched. The chain's CDR3 is CASSYGQGLYGYTF. DNA of the CDR3: TGTGCCAGCAGTTACGGACAGGGCCTCTATGGCTACACCTTC.

The CDR3 bases are TGTGCCAGCATCAACAGGGACACTGAAGCTTTCTTT. Translated, it gives CASINRDTEAFF. The V and J genes are TRBV7-9 and TRBJ1-1, with D possibly being TRBD1 (6 bases). This CDR3 has 12 amino acids. Looked up from germline, CDR1 is SEHNR and CDR2 is FQNEAQ (reference sequence). Trimming left V 7 bases short and J 3 bases short, with 9 bases between.

In DNA, the CDR3 is TGTGCCAGCAGTTTCTCGACAGACTATGGCTACACCTTC. Its protein is CASSFSTDYGYTF. The V gene is TRBV12-3 or TRBV12-4, the J gene TRBJ1-2; a possible D gene is TRBD1 (5 bases). V shed 3 bases and J shed 3 bases, with 8 bases lying between them. This CDR3 spans 13 amino acids.

The chain couples TRBV7-9 to TRBJ2-2; D might be TRBD2 (6 bases). The CDR3 is 14 amino acids. Germline lookup yields CDR1 SEHNR and CDR2 FQNEAQ (reference sequence). In DNA form, the CDR3 reads TGTGCACGAGCGGGTGCCCGCAGTACCGGGGAGCTGTTTTTT. Residues: CARAGARSTGELFF.

This clone turned up a few times. The J gene is TRBJ2-3, the V gene TRBV6-5, with 10 bases identical to TRBD2. The CDR3 has 15 amino acids. The germline gives CDR1 MNHEY, CDR2 SVGAGI. With V trimmed by 7 bases and J by 2 bases, 6 bases remained unmatched. CDR3 in amino acids: CASTLSGRPTDTQYF. For the CDR3, the DNA is TGTGCCAGCACCCTTAGCGGGAGGCCCACAGATACGCAGTATTTT.